This T cell receptor (beta chain) was sequenced during a study of CD8 T cells in ankylosing spondylitis (dated by TCRdb to about 2017). In the study overall: To find TCR variants linked to disease, the study profiled T cell receptor beta repertoires in ankylosing spondylitis patients and healthy donors. Samples of peripheral blood were taken, and for ankylosing spondylitis patients, synovial fluid was collected as well. The full study cohort was made up of over 20 ankylosing spondylitis patients and about a hundred healthy donors.

Broad study findings and their caveats: Significant enrichment of the disease-linked clones was reported in matched synovial fluid samples from ankylosing spondylitis patients. Blood from ankylosing spondylitis patients appeared to be characterized by a TCR beta motif composed of about 8 highly homologous amino acid variants. Some of the motif variants had been reported before in the synovial fluid and blood of reactive arthritis patients, a finding that suggests common disease-initiation mechanisms. In peripheral blood, the disease-linked clones were found at relatively low frequencies and had a CD8+ phenotype.

A remark on this clonotype: Its antigen target is currently unknown. Base qualities were left out, and no much larger clone turns up one base away.

The instrument given in TCRdb is Illumina HiSeq 2500. TCR beta libraries were prepared by quantitative 5'-RACE with molecular barcodes. In the source study's methods: A new computational method based on a probabilistic model of VDJ rearrangement was used to identify disease-linked TCR variants. TCRdb trimmed the raw reads at Q25, called clones with MiXCR and kept productive beta chains. A single entry per CDR3 protein holds the most common genes and DNA from its merged rows. Here the V and J calls rest on TCRdb's processing, not on the authors' analysis. This sample holds under 150,000 distinct CDR3 sequences; around 9.3% were observed only once. The top ten clones comprise 2.5% to 3.5% of the sample. The germline V gene encodes CDR1 LGHDT and CDR2 YNNKEL (reference sequence). A distance of 7 bases separates the germline ends of V and J, which lose 1 base and 1 base respectively. The CDR3 runs 14 residues from the cysteine to the phenylalanine. The only DNA kept is the CDR3, 42 bases in frame from the first base.

The receptor comes from a male donor with ankylosing spondylitis or in good health (not recorded which). The material sequenced was blood, either unsorted or a sorted T cell fraction (not recorded which). The chain is assembled from TRBV3-1 and TRBJ1-2; TRBD1 might be the D gene, on 6 matching bases. The CDR3 region has the sequence CASSQGQDNYGYTF. In nucleotide form, the sequence is TGTGCCAGCAGCCAAGGACAGGATAACTATGGCTACACCTTC.